This T cell receptor (beta chain) appears in the sequencing data of a study of blood T cell repertoires in COVID-19. Study context: Samples taken during acute and convalescent COVID-19 were collected in the United States, Italy and Spain.

Source study methods: Estimation of nucleated cell counts relied on the amplification of reference gene primers. Sequenced by immunoSEQ multiplex PCR; TCRdb stores in-frame clones only, minus some. V, J and clone size were drawn from that table, and D and trimming were deduced from the DNA. This sample has a few hundred thousand clones; 80% to 90% occur once, and the top ten carry under 2.5%. V was trimmed by 0 bases and J by 2 bases, leaving 11 bases between them. Germline lookup yields CDR1 SGHTS and CDR2 YDEGEE. This CDR3 contains 15 residues. V gene TRBV5-8 combines with J gene TRBJ1-2; D gene ambiguous. The sequence derives from a woman under 30 who had recovered from COVID-19. The sequencing sample was made of PBMCs or T cells enriched from blood (not recorded which). CDR3: CASSLEHPGNYGYTF. CDR3 sequence (DNA): TGTGCCAGCAGCTTGGAACACCCGGGGAACTATGGCTACACCTTC.